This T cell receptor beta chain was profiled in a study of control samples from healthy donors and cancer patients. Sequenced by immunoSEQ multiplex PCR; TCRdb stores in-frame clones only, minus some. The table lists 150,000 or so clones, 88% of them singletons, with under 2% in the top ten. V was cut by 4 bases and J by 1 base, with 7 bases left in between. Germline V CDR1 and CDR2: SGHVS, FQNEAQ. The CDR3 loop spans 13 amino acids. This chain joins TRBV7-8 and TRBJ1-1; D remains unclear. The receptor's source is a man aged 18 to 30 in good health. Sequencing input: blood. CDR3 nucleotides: TGTGCCAGCAGCTACGTAAAGAACACTGAAGCTTTCTTT. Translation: CASSYVKNTEAFF.